A single sample is the source of the 27 T cell receptor beta chains below, sequenced in a study of PD-1 and CTLA-4 blockade in melanoma. The protocol was immunoSEQ multiplex PCR, while the TCRdb copy is restricted to in-frame clones and leaves out a portion. The sample consists of around 32,000 clones, roughly nine tenths of them appearing once. This specimen consisted of CD8+ T cells from peripheral blood, obtained before anti-PD-1 treatment. Every receptor here comes from a human donor with melanoma.

The CDR3 sequence: CASSPGPVDSTDTQYF. The CDR3 bases are TGTGCCAGTAGTCCTGGGCCGGTCGACAGCACAGATACGCAGTATTTT. This chain uses TRBV19 with TRBJ2-3; D unclear. Germline values: CDR1 LNHDA, CDR2 SQIVND (reference sequence). V was cut by 5 bases and J by 0 bases, with 15 bases left in between. The CDR3 extends over 16 amino acids.

This clone has just one count. J is TRBJ2-1 and V is TRBV29-1, with D uncertain. From germline, CDR1 is SQVTM and CDR2 ANQGSEA. The V end was cut by 4 bases, the J end by 4 bases, with 8 bases between. There are 12 residues in the CDR3. The CDR3 sequence: CSVGADYNEQFF. CDR3 in DNA: TGCAGCGTTGGGGCAGATTACAATGAGCAGTTCTTC.

The V call is TRBV30, the J call TRBJ1-5; 10 bases are shared with TRBD1. This CDR3 region has 13 residues. V shed 8 bases and J 7 bases; nucleotides not matched to a gene: 8. Germline-derived CDR1 and CDR2 are GTSNPN and SVGIG (reference sequence). The CDR3 nucleotides are TGTGCCGCCGGGACAGGGGAATGGCAGCCCCAGCATTTT. It yields the protein CAAGTGEWQPQHF.

The chain couples TRBV7-3 to TRBJ1-2, with D possibly TRBD1 on 5 matching bases. This CDR3 comprises 13 residues. The germline V gene has CDR1 SGHTA and CDR2 FQGTGA. The germline V and J ends were trimmed by 5 bases and 2 bases, with 9 bases remaining between them. CDR3 DNA: TGTGCCAGCAGCCCGGACACGAACTATGGCTACACCTTC. It encodes CASSPDTNYGYTF.

The chain couples TRBV14 to TRBJ1-6; 8 nucleotides match TRBD1. The CDR3 spans 14 residues. Trimming cost V 5 bases and J 11 bases; bases outside gene matches: 8. Germline CDR1 reads SGHDN; CDR2 reads FVKESK. CDR3 nucleotide sequence: TGTGCCAGCAGCTTTGGACAGGGTCGGACACCCCTCCACTTT. Its protein product is CASSFGQGRTPLHF.

V is TRBV18 and J is TRBJ1-1; no firm D call. Deletions cut 2 bases from V and 3 bases from J, with 7 bases between. This CDR3 spans 13 amino acids. CDR1 and CDR2 (germline): KGHSH, LQKENI. CDR3 in DNA: TGTGCCAGCTCACCAGTCCTGGACACTGAAGCTTTCTTT. This translates into CASSPVLDTEAFF.

The V and J genes are TRBV2 and TRBJ2-5; D is ambiguous. The CDR3 has 14 amino acids. Germline V CDR1 and CDR2: SNHLY, FYNNEI. Deletions cut 3 bases from V and 1 base from J, with 9 bases between. CDR3 DNA sequence: TGTGCCAGCAGTGAGCGGAACAGCCAAGAGACCCAGTACTTC. It translates to CASSERNSQETQYF.

This chain links TRBV7-8 with TRBJ2-7, with 8 bases fitting TRBD2. There are 15 residues in the CDR3. After removal of 2 bases from V and 3 bases from J, the junction contained 6 bases not matched to a gene. Germline V gene lookup returns CDR1 SGHVS and CDR2 FQNEAQ. The CDR3 DNA follows: TGTGCCAGCAGCTTACGTACTAGCGGATACTACGAGCAGTACTTC. It is translated as CASSLRTSGYYEQYF.

V and J are TRBV3-1 (or the pseudogene TRBV3-2) and TRBJ2-7; D unresolved. Germline V gene data show CDR1 as LGHDT and CDR2 as YNNKEL (reference sequence). This CDR3 comprises 12 residues. Trimming cost V 3 bases and J 3 bases, with 6 bases left between them. The CDR3 region has the DNA TGTGCCAGCAGCCACCGGAGCTACGAGCAGTACTTC. Its protein product is CASSHRSYEQYF.

The chain couples TRBV11-2 to TRBJ2-7; 8 nucleotides match TRBD1. V shed 0 bases and J 1 base; nucleotides not matched to a gene: 11. The CDR3 consists of 18 residues. CDR1 is SGHAT and CDR2 is FQNNGV in the germline V gene. The CDR3 nucleotides read TGTGCCAGCAGCTTAGAATGGGCAGGGGGCCTCCTTTCCTACGAGCAGTACTTC. Its protein product is CASSLEWAGGLLSYEQYF.

This clone has only a few counts. The chain recombines TRBV7-9 with TRBJ2-7; 9 nucleotides agree with TRBD2. This CDR3 region has 14 residues. The V segment lost 5 bases and the J segment 4 bases; nucleotides outside the gene matches: 6. Germline-derived CDR1 and CDR2 are SEHNR and FQNEAQ (reference sequence). The CDR3 nucleotides are TGTGCCAGCAGCCTCCGACTAGCGGATTACGAGCAGTACTTC. This codes for CASSLRLADYEQYF.

The gene calls are TRBV9 and TRBJ1-6, with TRBD1 as a possible D gene (5 bases). In germline, CDR1 is SGDLS, CDR2 YYNGEE. The V and J ends lost 3 bases and 7 bases respectively, with 23 bases between them. CDR3 length: 18 residues. The CDR3 DNA sequence: TGTGCCAGCAGCGAGGGTGGGACCTTTTTGACGTGGAATTCACCCCTCCACTTT. It yields the protein CASSEGGTFLTWNSPLHF.

The V call is TRBV4-1, the J call TRBJ2-2; D not resolved. The germline V gene encodes CDR1 MGHRA and CDR2 YSYEKL. The CDR3 runs 13 residues. V dropped 2 bases and J dropped 5 bases, with 6 bases sitting between them. The DNA of the CDR3 is TGCGCCAGCAGCCAAATCAGTACCGGGGAGCTGTTTTTT. Translation: CASSQISTGELFF.

J is TRBJ2-7 and V is TRBV5-1; 8 positions agree with TRBD2. Losses at the gene ends were 6 bases for V and 5 bases for J; bases not matched to a gene: 10. CDR1 is SGHRS, CDR2 YFSETQ, per germline. The length of the CDR3 is 14 residues. The CDR3 protein is CASNNPGTSHEQYF. CDR3 nucleotide sequence: TGCGCCAGCAACAACCCCGGGACTAGTCACGAGCAGTACTTC.

The rearrangement joins TRBV3-1 (or the pseudogene TRBV3-2) to TRBJ2-6; D unclear. V gave up 0 bases and J gave up 4 bases, with 13 bases separating them. The CDR3 sequence is 17 residues long. CDR1 and CDR2 (germline): LGHDT, YNNKEL (reference sequence). The CDR3 DNA sequence: TGTGCCAGCAGCCAAGAAAACTCCGGATGGGGGGCCAACGTCCTGACTTTC. Its protein product is CASSQENSGWGANVLTF.

The V call is TRBV9, the J call TRBJ2-7, with D perhaps matching TRBD1 or TRBD2 (5 bases each). The germline V gene encodes CDR1 SGDLS and CDR2 YYNGEE. V lost 5 bases, J lost 5 bases, and 14 bases lay in between. The CDR3 is 13 amino acids. CDR3 sequence reads: CASSRWGYDEQYF. The CDR3 bases are TGTGCCAGCAGTCGATGGGGGTATGACGAGCAGTACTTC.

This clone was counted once. The V gene is TRBV10-2, the J gene TRBJ2-7; D not resolved. The V gene's germline CDR1 is WSHSY and CDR2 SAAADI. Trimming took off 0 bases at V and 3 bases at J, with 12 bases between the two ends. The CDR3 length is 15 residues. The CDR3 region has the DNA TGCGCCAGCAGTGAGTCGATTGTCTTTAACTACGAGCAGTACTTC. Translation: CASSESIVFNYEQYF.

This chain joins TRBV2 and TRBJ2-3, with 8 bases that match TRBD2. The CDR3 covers 15 residues. After removal of 4 bases from V and 2 bases from J, the junction contained 5 bases not matched to a gene. CDR1 and CDR2 (germline): SNHLY, FYNNEI. CDR3 coding DNA: TGTGCCAGCAGTGCGGGCGGGAGGCCCACAGATACGCAGTATTTT. It yields the protein CASSAGGRPTDTQYF.

V is TRBV5-4 and J is TRBJ2-7; tentatively, D is TRBD1 or TRBD2 (6 bases each). V lost 4 bases, J lost 0 bases, and 11 bases lay in between. Germline V gives CDR1 SGHNT, CDR2 YYREEE (reference sequence). This CDR3 spans 14 amino acids. CDR3 sequence (DNA): TGTGCCAGCAGCCTGTGGGGGGCCTCCTACGAGCAGTACTTC. It specifies CASSLWGASYEQYF.

The V gene is TRBV27, the J gene TRBJ1-1; no firm D call. V was pared by 3 bases and J by 1 base, with 9 bases between. CDR1 and CDR2 from the germline V gene are MNHEY and SMNVEV (reference sequence). The CDR3 is made up of 14 amino acids. The CDR3 is CASSFKDTNTEAFF. The CDR3 DNA follows: TGTGCCAGCAGTTTTAAAGATACGAACACTGAAGCTTTCTTT.

The chain joins TRBV6-5 to TRBJ2-5; the match to TRBD1 covers 7 bases. CDR3 length: 15 amino acids. The germline V gene encodes CDR1 MNHEY and CDR2 SVGAGI. After removal of 3 bases from V and 2 bases from J, the junction contained 6 bases not matched to a gene. As DNA, the CDR3 is TGTGCCAGCAGTTATTCGGGACAGATTCAAGAGACCCAGTACTTC. Translating it yields CASSYSGQIQETQYF.

The chain links TRBV28 to TRBJ1-1, with D uncertain. Trimming removed 6 bases from V and 2 bases from J, with 10 bases in between. This CDR3 region has 13 residues. The germline V gene encodes CDR1 MDHEN and CDR2 SYDVKM. CDR3 nucleotides: TGTGCCAGCAGCCCCGGAAGTAACACTGAAGCTTTCTTT. This encodes CASSPGSNTEAFF.

This sequence joins TRBV11-2 and TRBJ2-7, with D possibly being TRBD1 (5 bases). Germline CDR1 reads SGHAT; CDR2 reads FQNNGV. The CDR3 spans 12 residues. The V gene lost 3 bases and the J gene lost 3 bases, with 6 bases spanning the gap. CDR3 in DNA: TGTGCCAGCAGCTTGGGGCTCTACGAGCAGTACTTC. Translation gives CASSLGLYEQYF.

The J gene is TRBJ2-7, the V gene TRBV7-9; 10 bases are a match to TRBD2. After removal of 3 bases from V and 6 bases from J, the junction contained 11 bases not matched to a gene. This CDR3 spans 16 amino acids. Looked up from germline, CDR1 is SEHNR and CDR2 is FQNEAQ (reference sequence). CDR3 sequence (DNA): TGTGCCAGCAGCTTTCCCCCGGATAGCGGGAGGTCCGAGCAGTACTTC. It yields the protein CASSFPPDSGRSEQYF.

The chain has TRBV28 and TRBJ1-5; TRBD1 matches at 8 bases. Per the germline V gene, CDR1 is MDHEN and CDR2 is SYDVKM. Trimming removed 3 bases from V and 4 bases from J; junction bases left unmatched: 5. The CDR3 is made up of 15 amino acids. The CDR3, as DNA: TGTGCCAGCAGTTTGACAGGGGTAAGGAATCAGCCCCAGCATTTT. Its translation is CASSLTGVRNQPQHF.

This clone has a single count. V gene TRBV19 combines with J gene TRBJ1-5; D might be TRBD1 (5 bases). V was pared by 5 bases and J by 2 bases, with 10 bases between. The CDR3 consists of 14 residues. The V gene's germline CDR1 is LNHDA and CDR2 SQIVND (reference sequence). CDR3 bases: TGTGCCAGTAGTTCCCGGGACGGCAATCAGCCCCAGCATTTT. Encoded protein: CASSSRDGNQPQHF.

The chain carries TRBV10-2 and TRBJ2-7, with 10 bases lining up with TRBD2. This CDR3 comprises 13 residues. Trimming removed 7 bases from V and 5 bases from J; junction bases left unmatched: 5. The germline gives CDR1 WSHSY, CDR2 SAAADI. The CDR3 DNA sequence: TGCGCCAGCACTAGCGGGAGAATTGACGAGCAGTACTTC. Translating it yields CASTSGRIDEQYF.